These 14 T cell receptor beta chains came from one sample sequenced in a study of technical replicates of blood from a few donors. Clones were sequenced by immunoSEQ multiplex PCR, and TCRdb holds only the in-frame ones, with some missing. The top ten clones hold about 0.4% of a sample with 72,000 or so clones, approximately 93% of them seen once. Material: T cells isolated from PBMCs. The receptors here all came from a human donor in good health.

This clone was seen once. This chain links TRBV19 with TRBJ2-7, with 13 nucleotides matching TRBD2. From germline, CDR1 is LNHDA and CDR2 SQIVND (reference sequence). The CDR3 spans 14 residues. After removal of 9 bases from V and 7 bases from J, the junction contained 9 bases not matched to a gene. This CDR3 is CASGGLAGVREQYF. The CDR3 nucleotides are TGTGCCAGCGGAGGACTAGCGGGAGTTAGGGAGCAGTACTTC. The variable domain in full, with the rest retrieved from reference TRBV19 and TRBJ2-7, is DGGITQSPKYLFRKEGQNVTLSCEQNLNHDAMYWYRQDPGQGLRLIYYSQIVNDFQKGDIAEGYSVSREKKESFPLTVTSAQKNPTAFYLCASGGLAGVREQYFGPGTRLTVT.

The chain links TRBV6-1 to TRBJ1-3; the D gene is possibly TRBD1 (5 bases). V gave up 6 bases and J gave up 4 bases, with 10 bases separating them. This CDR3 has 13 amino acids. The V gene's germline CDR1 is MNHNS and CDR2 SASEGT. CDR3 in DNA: TGTGCCAGCAGGCCCAGACAGGGAAACACCATATATTTT. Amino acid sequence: CASRPRQGNTIYF.

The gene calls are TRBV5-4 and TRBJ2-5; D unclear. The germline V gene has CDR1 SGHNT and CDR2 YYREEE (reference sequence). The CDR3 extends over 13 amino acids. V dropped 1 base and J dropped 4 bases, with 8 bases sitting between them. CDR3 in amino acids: CASSLYSRETQYF. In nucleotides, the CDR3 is TGTGCCAGCAGCTTGTATAGTCGAGAGACCCAGTACTTC. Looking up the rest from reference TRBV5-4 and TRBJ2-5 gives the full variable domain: ETGVTQSPTHLIKTRGQQVTLRCSSQSGHNTVSWYQQALGQGPQFIFQYYREEENGRGNFPPRFSGLQFPNYSSELNVNALELDDSALYLCASSLYSRETQYFGPGTRLLVL.

The CDR3 is CASSVSRMDYGYTF. The CDR3 bases are TGTGCCAGCAGTGTTAGCCGGATGGACTATGGCTACACCTTC. The chain joins TRBV6-1 to TRBJ1-2; no firm D call. The V gene lost 4 bases and the J gene lost 3 bases, with 12 bases spanning the gap. CDR3 size: 14 residues. The germline V gene encodes CDR1 MNHNS and CDR2 SASEGT.

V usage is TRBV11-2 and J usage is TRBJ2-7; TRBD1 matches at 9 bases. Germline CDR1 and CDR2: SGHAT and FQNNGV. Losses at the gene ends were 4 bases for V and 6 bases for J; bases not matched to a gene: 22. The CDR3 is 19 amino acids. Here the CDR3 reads CASSYPTFNPGTGWVEQYF. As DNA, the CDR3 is TGTGCCAGCAGCTACCCCACCTTCAATCCCGGGACAGGGTGGGTCGAGCAGTACTTC.

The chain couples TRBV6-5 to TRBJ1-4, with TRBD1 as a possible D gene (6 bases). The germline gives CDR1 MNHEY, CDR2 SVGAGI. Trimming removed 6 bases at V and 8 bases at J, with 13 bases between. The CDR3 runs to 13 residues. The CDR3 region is CASRSGDGEKLFF. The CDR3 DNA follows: TGTGCCAGCAGGTCAGGGGATGGGGAAAAACTGTTTTTT.

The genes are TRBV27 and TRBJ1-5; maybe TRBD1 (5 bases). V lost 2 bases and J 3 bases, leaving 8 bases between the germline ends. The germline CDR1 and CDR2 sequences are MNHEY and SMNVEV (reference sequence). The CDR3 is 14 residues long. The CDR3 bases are TGTGCCAGCAGTTTACAGGGCCTCAATCAGCCCCAGCATTTT. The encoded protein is CASSLQGLNQPQHF.

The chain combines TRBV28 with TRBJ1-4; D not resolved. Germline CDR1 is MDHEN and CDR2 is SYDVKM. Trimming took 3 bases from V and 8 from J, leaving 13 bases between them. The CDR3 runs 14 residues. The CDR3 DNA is TGTGCCAGCAGTTTCCCGGGATTAGGGGAAAAACTGTTTTTT. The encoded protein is CASSFPGLGEKLFF.

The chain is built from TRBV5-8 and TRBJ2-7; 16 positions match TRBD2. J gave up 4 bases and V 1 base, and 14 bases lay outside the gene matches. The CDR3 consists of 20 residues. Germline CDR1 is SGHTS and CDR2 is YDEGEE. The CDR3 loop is CASSLSFGQGLAGGEYEQYF. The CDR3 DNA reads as TGTGCCAGCAGCTTGAGCTTCGGACAGGGACTAGCGGGAGGGGAGTACGAGCAGTACTTC. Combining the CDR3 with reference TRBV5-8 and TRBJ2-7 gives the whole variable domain EAGVTQSPTHLIKTRGQQATLRCSPISGHTSVYWYQQALGLGLQFLLWYDEGEERNRGNFPPRFSGRQFPNYSSELNVNALELEDSALYLCASSLSFGQGLAGGEYEQYFGPGTRLTVT.

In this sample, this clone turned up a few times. CDR3 loop: CATSRLPGTGNYGYTF. CDR3 sequence (DNA): TGTGCCACCAGCAGACTTCCCGGGACAGGGAACTATGGCTACACCTTC. The rearrangement uses TRBV15 and TRBJ1-2, with 9 positions matching TRBD1. Germline V gene lookup returns CDR1 LNHNV and CDR2 YYDKDF (reference sequence). The CDR3 covers 16 residues. Trimming took 2 bases from V and 2 from J; bases not matched to a gene: 6.

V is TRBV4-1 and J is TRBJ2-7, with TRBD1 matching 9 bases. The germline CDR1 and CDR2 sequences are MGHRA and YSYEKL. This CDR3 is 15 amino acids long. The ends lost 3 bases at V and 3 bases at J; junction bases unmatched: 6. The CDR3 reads CASSHPGQGDYEQYF. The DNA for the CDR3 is TGCGCCAGCAGCCATCCGGGACAGGGAGACTACGAGCAGTACTTC.

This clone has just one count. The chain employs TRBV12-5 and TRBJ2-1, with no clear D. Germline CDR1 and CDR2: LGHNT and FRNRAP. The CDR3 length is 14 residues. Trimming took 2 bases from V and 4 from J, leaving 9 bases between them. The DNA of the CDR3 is TGTGCTAGTGGTTTGCCAAGCAAATACAATGAGCAGTTCTTC. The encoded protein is CASGLPSKYNEQFF.

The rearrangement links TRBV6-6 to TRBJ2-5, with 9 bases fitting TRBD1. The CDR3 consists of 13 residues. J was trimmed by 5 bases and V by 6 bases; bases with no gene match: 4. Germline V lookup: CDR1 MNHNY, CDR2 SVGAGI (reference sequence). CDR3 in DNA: TGTGCCAGCAGCCGAGGACAGGGGGAGACCCAGTACTTC. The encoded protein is CASSRGQGETQYF.

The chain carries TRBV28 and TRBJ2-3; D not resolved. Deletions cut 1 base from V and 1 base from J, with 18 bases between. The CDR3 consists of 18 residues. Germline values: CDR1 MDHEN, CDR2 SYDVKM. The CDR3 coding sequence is TGTGCCAGCAGTTTATCGTTATTGCGGCCTCGGGGCACAGATACGCAGTATTTT. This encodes CASSLSLLRPRGTDTQYF.